This T cell receptor beta chain is from a study of T cell repertoires in cytomegalovirus infection. Study in general: Shared public TCR beta signatures pointed to both CMV infection and a matching HLA type. Overall study findings and caveats: The study found HLA-C-restricted CMV-specific TCR beta clonotypes dominating the ex vivo response.

Details on this clonotype: Its target is not known.

TCRdb reprocessed the reads with MiXCR, giving one entry per CDR3 protein. The table includes 300,000 or so distinct CDR3 sequences, approximately 25% detected once. This CDR3 is 13 amino acids long. From germline, CDR1 is SGHTA and CDR2 FQGNSA. V was pared by 5 bases and J by 7 bases, with 12 bases between. V is TRBV7-2 and J is TRBJ1-5, with D hard to call. Sequences were derived from cultured PBMCs, sampled from culture after CMV antigen stimulation. The TCR was taken from a human donor in good health (CMV status not recorded). Some clones in this sample may be carry-over from other donors' samples. The CDR3 sequence: CASSRGSFQPQHF. The CDR3 region has the DNA TGTGCCAGCAGCCGTGGCTCGTTCCAGCCCCAGCATTTT.